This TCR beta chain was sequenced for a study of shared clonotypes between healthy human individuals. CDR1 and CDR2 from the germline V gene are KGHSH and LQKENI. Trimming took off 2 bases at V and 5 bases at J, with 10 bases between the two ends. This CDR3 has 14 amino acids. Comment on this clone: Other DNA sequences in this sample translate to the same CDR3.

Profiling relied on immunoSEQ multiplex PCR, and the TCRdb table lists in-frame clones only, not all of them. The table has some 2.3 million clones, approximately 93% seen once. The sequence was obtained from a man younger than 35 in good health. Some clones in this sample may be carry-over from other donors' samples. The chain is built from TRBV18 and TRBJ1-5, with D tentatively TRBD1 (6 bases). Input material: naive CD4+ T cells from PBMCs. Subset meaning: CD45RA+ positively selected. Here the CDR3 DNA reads TGTGCCAGCTCACCATCGGGGGGCGATCAGCCCCAGCATTTT. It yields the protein CASSPSGGDQPQHF.